This T cell receptor beta chain was captured by sequencing in a study of shared clonotypes between healthy human individuals. Sequencing used immunoSEQ multiplex PCR; TCRdb keeps in-frame clones, though not all of them. The sample carries millions of clones, about 95% recorded once. Details on this clone: Other DNA sequences of this sample code for an identical CDR3.

Naive CD8 cells lacked CD45RO and underwent positive selection for CCR7, leaving out terminally differentiated effector memory CD45RA+ cells. The V end was cut by 0 bases, the J end by 3 bases, with 5 bases between. The CDR3 is 13 amino acids. The germline CDR1 and CDR2 sequences are PRHDT and FYEKMQ (reference sequence). The chain carries TRBV13 and TRBJ1-1; unclear D gene. The source of this sequence is a young man in good health. The sample was naive CD8+ T cells sorted from blood. This CDR3 is CASSLGRYTEAFF. The CDR3 nucleotides read TGTGCCAGCAGCTTAGGCAGGTACACTGAAGCTTTCTTT.